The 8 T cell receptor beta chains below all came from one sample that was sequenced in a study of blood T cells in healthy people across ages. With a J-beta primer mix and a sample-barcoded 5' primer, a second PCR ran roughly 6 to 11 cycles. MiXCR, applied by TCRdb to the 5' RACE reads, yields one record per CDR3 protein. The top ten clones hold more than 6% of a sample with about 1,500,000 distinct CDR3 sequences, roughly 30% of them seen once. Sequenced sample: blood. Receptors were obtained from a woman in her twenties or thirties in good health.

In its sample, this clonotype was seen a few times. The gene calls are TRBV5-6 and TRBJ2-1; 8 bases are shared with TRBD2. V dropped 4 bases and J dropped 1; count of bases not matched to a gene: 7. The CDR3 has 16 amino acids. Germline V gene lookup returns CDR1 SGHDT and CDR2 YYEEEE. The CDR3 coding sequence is TGTGCCAGCAGCACACCCGGGGGGGAATCCTACAATGAGCAGTTCTTC. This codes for CASSTPGGESYNEQFF.

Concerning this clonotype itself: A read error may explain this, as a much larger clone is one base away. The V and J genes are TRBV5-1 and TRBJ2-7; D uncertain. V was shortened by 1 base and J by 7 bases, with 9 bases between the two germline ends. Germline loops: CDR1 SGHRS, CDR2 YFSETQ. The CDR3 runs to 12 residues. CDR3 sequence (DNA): TGCGCCAGCAGCTTGCCCTCTGGGGAGCAGTACGTC. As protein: CASSLPSGEQYV.

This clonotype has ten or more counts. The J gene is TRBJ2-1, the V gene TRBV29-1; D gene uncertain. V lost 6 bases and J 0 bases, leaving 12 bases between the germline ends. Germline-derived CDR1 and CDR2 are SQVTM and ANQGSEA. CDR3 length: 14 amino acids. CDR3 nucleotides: TGCAGCGTCGTGACCCCATACTCCTACAATGAGCAGTTCTTC. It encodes CSVVTPYSYNEQFF.

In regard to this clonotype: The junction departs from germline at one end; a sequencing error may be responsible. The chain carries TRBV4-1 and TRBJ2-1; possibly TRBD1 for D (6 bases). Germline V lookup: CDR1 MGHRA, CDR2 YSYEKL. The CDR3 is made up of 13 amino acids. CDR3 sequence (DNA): TGCGCCAACAGCCAAGTCAGGGGAAATGAGCAGTTCTTC. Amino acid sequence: CANSQVRGNEQFF.

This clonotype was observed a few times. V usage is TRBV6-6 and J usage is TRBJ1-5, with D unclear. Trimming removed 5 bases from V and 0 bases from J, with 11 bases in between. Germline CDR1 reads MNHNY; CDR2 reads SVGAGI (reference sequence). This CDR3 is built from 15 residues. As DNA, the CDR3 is TGTGCCAGCAGTGTTAGTGATAATAGCAATCAGCCCCAGCATTTT. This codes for CASSVSDNSNQPQHF.

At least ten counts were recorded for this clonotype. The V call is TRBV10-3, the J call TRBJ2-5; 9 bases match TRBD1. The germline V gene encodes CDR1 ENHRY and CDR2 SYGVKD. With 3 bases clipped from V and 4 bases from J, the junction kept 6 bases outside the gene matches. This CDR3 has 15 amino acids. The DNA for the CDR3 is TGTGCCATCAGTGACCCGGACAGGGGTGGAGAGACCCAGTACTTC. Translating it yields CAISDPDRGGETQYF.

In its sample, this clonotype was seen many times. This CDR3 reads CASSLYLLYEQYF. The CDR3 DNA reads TGTGCCAGCAGCTTATATCTACTCTACGAGCAGTACTTC. The V call is TRBV7-2, the J call TRBJ2-7; no reliable D call. The germline CDR1 and CDR2 sequences are SGHTA and FQGNSA. V was shortened by 2 bases and J by 3 bases, with 8 bases between the two germline ends. CDR3 length: 13 amino acids.

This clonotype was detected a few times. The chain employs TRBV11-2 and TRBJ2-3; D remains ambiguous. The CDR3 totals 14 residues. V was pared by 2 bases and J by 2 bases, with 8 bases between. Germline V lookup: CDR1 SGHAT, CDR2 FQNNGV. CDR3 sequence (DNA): TGTGCCAGCAGCTTAACGGATTTCACAGATACGCAGTATTTT. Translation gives CASSLTDFTDTQYF.